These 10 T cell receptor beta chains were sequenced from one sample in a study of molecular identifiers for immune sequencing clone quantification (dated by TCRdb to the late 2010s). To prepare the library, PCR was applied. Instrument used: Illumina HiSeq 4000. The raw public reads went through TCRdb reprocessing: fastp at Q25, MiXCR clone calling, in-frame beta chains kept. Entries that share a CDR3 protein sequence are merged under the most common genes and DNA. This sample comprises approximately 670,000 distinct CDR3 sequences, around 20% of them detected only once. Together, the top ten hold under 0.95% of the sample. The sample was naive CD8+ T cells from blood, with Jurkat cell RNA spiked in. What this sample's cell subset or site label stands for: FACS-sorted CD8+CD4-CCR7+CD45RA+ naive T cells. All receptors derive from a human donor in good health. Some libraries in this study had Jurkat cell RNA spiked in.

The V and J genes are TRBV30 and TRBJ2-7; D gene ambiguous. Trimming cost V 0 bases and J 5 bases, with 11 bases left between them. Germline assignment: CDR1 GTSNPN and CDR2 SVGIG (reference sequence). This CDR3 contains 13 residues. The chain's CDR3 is CAWSVNAHNEQYF. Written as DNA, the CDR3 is TGTGCCTGGAGTGTAAACGCCCACAACGAGCAGTACTTC.

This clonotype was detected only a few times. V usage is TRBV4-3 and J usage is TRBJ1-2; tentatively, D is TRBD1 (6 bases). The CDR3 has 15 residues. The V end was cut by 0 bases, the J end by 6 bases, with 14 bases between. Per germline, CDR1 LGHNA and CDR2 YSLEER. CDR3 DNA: TGCGCCAGCAGCCAAGATGCGCAGGGGCAAGATGGCTACACCTTC. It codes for CASSQDAQGQDGYTF.

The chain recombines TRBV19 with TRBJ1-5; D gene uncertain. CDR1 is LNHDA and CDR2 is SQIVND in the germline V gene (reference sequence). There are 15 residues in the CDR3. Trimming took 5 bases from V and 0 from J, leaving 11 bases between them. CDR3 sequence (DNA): TGTGCCAGTAGTCCCGACACTGATAGCAATCAGCCCCAGCATTTT. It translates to CASSPDTDSNQPQHF. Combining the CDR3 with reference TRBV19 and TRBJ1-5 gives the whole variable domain DGGITQSPKYLFRKEGQNVTLSCEQNLNHDAMYWYRQDPGQGLRLIYYSQIVNDFQKGDIAEGYSVSREKKESFPLTVTSAQKNPTAFYLCASSPDTDSNQPQHFGDGTRLSIL.

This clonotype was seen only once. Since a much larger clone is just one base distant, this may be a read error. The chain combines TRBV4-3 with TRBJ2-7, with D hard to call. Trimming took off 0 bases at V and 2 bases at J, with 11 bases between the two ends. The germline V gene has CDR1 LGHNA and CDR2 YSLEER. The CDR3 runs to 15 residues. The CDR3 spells CASSQDRLGPYEQYF. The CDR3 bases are TGCGCCAGCAGCCAAGATCGGCTCGGCCCCTACGAGCAGTACTTC.

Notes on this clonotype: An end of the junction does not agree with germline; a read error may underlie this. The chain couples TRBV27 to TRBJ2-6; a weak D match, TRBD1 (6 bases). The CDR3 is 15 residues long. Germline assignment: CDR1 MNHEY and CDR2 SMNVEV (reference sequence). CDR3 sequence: CVSSPGVSGANVLTF. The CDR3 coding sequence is TGTGTCAGCAGTCCAGGGGTCTCGGGGGCCAACGTCCTGACTTTC.

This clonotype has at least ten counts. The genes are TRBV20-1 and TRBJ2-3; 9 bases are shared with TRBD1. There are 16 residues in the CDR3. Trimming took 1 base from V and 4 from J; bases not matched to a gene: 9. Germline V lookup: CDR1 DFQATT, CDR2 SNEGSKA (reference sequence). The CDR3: CSARGGTGSLADTQYF. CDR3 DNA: TGCAGTGCTAGAGGTGGGACAGGGTCTCTTGCAGATACGCAGTATTTT.

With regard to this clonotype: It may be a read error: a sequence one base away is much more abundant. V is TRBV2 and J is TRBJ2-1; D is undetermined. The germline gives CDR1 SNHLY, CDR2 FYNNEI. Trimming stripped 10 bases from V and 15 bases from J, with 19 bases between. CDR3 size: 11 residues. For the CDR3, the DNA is TGTGCCACCCGGTTGGGTCTAGGGCGGTTCTTC. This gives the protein CATRLGLGRFF.

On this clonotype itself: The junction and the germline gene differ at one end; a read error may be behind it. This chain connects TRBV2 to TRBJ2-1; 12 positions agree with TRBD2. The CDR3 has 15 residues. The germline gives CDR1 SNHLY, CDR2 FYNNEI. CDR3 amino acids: CARTGLAGPDNVQFF. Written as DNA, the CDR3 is TGTGCCAGGACGGGACTAGCGGGTCCAGACAATGTGCAGTTCTTC.

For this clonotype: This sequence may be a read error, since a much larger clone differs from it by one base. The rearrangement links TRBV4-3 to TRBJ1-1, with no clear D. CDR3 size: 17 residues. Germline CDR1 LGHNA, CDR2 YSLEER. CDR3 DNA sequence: TGCGCCAGCAGCCAAGACTTGTCGAAAGTGAGTAGCACTGAAGCTCTCTTT. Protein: CASSQDLSKVSSTEALF.

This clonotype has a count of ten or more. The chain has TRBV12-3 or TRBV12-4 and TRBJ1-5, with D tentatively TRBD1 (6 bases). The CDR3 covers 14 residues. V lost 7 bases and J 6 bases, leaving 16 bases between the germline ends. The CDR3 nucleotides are TGTGCCAGCACCCTGGGGGGGGCAAGTCAGCCCCAGCATTTT. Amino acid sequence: CASTLGGASQPQHF.